This TCR beta chain came from a study of T cells in Graves' hyperthyroidism and ophthalmopathy. Exclusion criteria comprised uncontrolled infection, other autoimmune disease, pregnancy or lactation. Every diagnosis used clinical symptoms, serum thyroxine and TRAb, thyroid ultrasound and orbital computed tomography. Whole-study results and caveats: Appearing also in blood were most of the thyroid clonotypes expanded above 0.001. Patients with ophthalmopathy were separated from those with stable hyperthyroidism by a 13 V-J model.

TCR beta CDR3 region amplification was performed from RNA transcripts. The HTBI primer set served for first-round RT-PCR of the TCR CDR3. TCRdb re-derived calls from the multiplex PCR reads in MiXCR, one entry per CDR3 protein. The top ten clones hold approximately 11% of a sample with roughly 500,000 distinct CDR3 sequences, roughly 24% of them seen once. This clonotype was seen at least ten times. Its cognate antigen is unknown. The germline V gene has CDR1 SGHAT and CDR2 FQNNGV. The CDR3 consists of 12 residues. Between the trimmed V and J ends, which lost 8 bases and 3 bases, there was a span of 7 bases.

The chain has TRBV11-2 and TRBJ2-2; D is uncertain. Sequencing was done on a sample of blood. This clonotype originated in a woman aged 25 to 39 with Graves' ophthalmopathy. The CDR3 reads CASGPYTGELFF. In DNA form, the CDR3 reads TGTGCCAGCGGGCCCTACACCGGGGAGCTGTTTTTT. The full variable domain, rest sourced from reference TRBV11-2 and TRBJ2-2, is EAGVAQSPRYKIIEKRQSVAFWCNPISGHATLYWYQQILGQGPKLLIQFQNNGVVDDSQLPKDRFSAERLKGVDSTLKIQPAKLEDSAVYLCASGPYTGELFFGEGSRLTVL.